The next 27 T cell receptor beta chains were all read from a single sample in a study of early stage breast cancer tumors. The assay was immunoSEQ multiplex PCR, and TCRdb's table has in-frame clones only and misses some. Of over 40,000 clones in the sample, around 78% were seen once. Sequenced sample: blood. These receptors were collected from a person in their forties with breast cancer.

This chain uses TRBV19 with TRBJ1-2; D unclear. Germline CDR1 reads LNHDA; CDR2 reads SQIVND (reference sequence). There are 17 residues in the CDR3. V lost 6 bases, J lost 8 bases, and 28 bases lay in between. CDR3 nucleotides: TGTGCCAGTAGGAGAACCCGGGTCGACATTAGAACGGAGGGCTACACCTTC. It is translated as CASRRTRVDIRTEGYTF.

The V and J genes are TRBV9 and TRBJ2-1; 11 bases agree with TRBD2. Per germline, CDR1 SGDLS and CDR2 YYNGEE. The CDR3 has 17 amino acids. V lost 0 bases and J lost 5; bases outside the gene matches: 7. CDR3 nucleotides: TGTGCCAGCAGCGTAGTCGTAGCGGGAGGGCCGAACAATGAGCAGTTCTTC. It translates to CASSVVVAGGPNNEQFF.

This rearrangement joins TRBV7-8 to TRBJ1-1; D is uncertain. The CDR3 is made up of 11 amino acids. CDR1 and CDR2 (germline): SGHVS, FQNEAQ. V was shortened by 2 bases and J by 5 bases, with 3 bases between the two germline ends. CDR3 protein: CASSLNTEAFF. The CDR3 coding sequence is TGTGCCAGCAGCTTAAATACTGAAGCTTTCTTT. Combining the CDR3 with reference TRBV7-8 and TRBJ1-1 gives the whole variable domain GAGVSQSPRYKVAKRGQDVALRCDPISGHVSLFWYQQALGQGPEFLTYFQNEAQLDKSGLPSDRFFAERPEGSVSTLKIQRTQQEDSAVYLCASSLNTEAFFGQGTRLTVV.

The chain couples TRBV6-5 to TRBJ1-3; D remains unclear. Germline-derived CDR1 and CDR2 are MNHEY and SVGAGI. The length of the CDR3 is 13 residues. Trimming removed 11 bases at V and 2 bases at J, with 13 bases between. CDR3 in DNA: TGTGCCTGTACTACCGAGCCTGGAAACACCATATATTTT. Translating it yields CACTTEPGNTIYF.

CDR3: CASSLGQIQEKLFF. CDR3 in DNA: TGTGCCAGCAGCTTAGGACAGATCCAAGAAAAACTGTTTTTT. The genes are TRBV11-2 and TRBJ1-4, with D possibly matching TRBD1 (5 bases). The germline CDR1 and CDR2 sequences are SGHAT and FQNNGV. V lost 1 base and J lost 8, with 11 bases in between. This CDR3 has 14 residues.

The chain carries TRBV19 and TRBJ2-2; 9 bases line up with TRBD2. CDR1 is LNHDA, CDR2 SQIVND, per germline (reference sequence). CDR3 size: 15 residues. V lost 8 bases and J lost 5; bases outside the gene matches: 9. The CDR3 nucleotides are TGTGCCAGTCGCTATGCGGGAGGGATTACCGGGGAGCTGTTTTTT. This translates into CASRYAGGITGELFF. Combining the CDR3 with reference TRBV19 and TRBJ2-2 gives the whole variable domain DGGITQSPKYLFRKEGQNVTLSCEQNLNHDAMYWYRQDPGQGLRLIYYSQIVNDFQKGDIAEGYSVSREKKESFPLTVTSAQKNPTAFYLCASRYAGGITGELFFGEGSRLTVL.

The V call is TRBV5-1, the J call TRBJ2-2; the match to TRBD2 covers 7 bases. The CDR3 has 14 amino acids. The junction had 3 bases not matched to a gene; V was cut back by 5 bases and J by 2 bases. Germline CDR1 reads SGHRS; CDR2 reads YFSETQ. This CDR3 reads CASSPAGNTGELFF. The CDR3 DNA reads TGCGCCAGCAGTCCAGCGGGAAACACCGGGGAGCTGTTTTTT.

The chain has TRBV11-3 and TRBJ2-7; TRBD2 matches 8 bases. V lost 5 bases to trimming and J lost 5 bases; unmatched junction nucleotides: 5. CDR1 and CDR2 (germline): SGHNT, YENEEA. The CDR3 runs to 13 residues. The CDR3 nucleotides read TGTGCCAGCAGCCCTAGCGGGTCAGACGAGCAGTACTTC. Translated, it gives CASSPSGSDEQYF.

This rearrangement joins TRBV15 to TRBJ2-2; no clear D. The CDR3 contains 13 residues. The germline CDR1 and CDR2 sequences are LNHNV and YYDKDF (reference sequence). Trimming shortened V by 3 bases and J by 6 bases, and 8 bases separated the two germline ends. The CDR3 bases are TGTGCCACCAGCAGGATCCTCTCCGGGGAGCTGTTTTTT. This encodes CATSRILSGELFF.

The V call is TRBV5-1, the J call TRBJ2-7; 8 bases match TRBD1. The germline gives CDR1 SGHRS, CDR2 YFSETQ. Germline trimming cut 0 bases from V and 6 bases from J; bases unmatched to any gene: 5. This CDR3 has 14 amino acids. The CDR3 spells CASSLASGQGEQYF. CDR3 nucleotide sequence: TGCGCCAGCAGCTTGGCCTCAGGACAGGGCGAGCAGTACTTC.

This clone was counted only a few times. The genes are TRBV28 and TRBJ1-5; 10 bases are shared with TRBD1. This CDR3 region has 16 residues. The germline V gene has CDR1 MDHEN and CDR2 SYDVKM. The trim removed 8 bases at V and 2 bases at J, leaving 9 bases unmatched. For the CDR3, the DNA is TGTGCCAGCTTTGAGTTGACAGGGGGCGGCAATCAGCCCCAGCATTTT. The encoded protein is CASFELTGGGNQPQHF.

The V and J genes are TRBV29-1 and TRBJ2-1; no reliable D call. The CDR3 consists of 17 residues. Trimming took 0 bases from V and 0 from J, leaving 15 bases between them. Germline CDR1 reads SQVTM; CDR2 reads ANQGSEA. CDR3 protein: CSVEDPASPTSYNEQFF. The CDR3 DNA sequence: TGCAGCGTTGAAGATCCTGCCTCCCCGACCTCCTACAATGAGCAGTTCTTC.

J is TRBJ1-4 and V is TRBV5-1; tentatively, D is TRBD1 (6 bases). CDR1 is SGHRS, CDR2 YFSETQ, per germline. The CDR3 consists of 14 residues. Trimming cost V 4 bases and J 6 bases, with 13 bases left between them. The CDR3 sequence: CASSPRGADEKLFF. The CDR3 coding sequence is TGCGCCAGCAGCCCCAGGGGCGCGGATGAAAAACTGTTTTTT.

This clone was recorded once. This CDR3 reads CAWSSGNSPLHF. CDR3 bases: TGTGCCTGGAGTTCAGGGAATTCACCCCTCCACTTT. The chain couples TRBV30 to TRBJ1-6, with D possibly matching TRBD1 (5 bases). The length of the CDR3 is 12 residues. V was shortened by 2 bases and J by 7 bases, with 6 bases between the two germline ends. Germline CDR1 is GTSNPN and CDR2 is SVGIG (reference sequence). The full variable domain, in which reference TRBV30 and TRBJ1-6 provide the parts outside the CDR3, is SQTIHQWPATLVQPVGSPLSLECTVEGTSNPNLYWYRQAAGRGLQLLFYSVGIGQISSEVPQNLSASRPQDRQFILSSKKLLLSDSGFYLCAWSSGNSPLHFGNGTRLTVT.

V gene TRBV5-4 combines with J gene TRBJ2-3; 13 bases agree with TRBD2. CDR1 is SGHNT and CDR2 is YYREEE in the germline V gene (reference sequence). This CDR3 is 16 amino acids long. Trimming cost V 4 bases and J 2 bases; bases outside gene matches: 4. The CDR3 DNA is TGTGCCAGCAGCAAGGGACTAGCGGGGACCACAGATACGCAGTATTTT. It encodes CASSKGLAGTTDTQYF.

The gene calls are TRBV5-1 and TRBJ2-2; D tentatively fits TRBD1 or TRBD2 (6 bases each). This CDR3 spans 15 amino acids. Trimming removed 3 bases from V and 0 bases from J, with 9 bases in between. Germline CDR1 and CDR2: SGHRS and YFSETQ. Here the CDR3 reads CASSWGATNTGELFF. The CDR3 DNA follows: TGCGCCAGCAGCTGGGGGGCAACGAACACCGGGGAGCTGTTTTTT. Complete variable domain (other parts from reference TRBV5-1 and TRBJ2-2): KAGVTQTPRYLIKTRGQQVTLSCSPISGHRSVSWYQQTPGQGLQFLFEYFSETQRNKGNFPGRFSGRQFSNSRSEMNVSTLELGDSALYLCASSWGATNTGELFFGEGSRLTVL.

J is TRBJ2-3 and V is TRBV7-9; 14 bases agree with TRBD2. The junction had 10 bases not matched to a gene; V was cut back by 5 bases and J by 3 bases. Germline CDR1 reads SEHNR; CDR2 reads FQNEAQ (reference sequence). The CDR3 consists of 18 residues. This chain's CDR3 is CASSPILRTSGRTDTQYF. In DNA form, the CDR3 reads TGTGCCAGCAGCCCTATCCTCCGGACTAGCGGGAGGACAGATACGCAGTATTTT.

CDR3 nucleotides: TGTGCCAGCAGTTACTCGATTGCTGATACGCAGTATTTT. Its translation: CASSYSIADTQYF. The J gene is TRBJ2-3, the V gene TRBV6-5; D ambiguous. The CDR3 runs to 13 residues. V lost 0 bases and J lost 6, with 7 bases in between. Germline V CDR1 and CDR2: MNHEY, SVGAGI.

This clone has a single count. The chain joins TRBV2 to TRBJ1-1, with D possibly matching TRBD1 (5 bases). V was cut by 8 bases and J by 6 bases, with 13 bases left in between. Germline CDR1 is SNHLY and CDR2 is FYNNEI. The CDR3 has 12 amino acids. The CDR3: CASGGRGAEAFF. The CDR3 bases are TGTGCCAGCGGGGGACGAGGCGCTGAAGCTTTCTTT.

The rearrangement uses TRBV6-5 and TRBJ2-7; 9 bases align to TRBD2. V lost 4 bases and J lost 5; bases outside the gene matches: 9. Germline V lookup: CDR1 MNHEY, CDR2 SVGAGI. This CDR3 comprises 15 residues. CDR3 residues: CASSSFPSGTHEQYF. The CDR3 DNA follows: TGTGCCAGCAGTTCCTTTCCTAGCGGGACCCACGAGCAGTACTTC.

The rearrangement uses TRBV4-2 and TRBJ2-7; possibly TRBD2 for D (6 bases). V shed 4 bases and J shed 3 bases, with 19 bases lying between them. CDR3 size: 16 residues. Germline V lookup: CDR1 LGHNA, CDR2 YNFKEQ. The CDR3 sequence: CASSRVPGGGDYEQYF. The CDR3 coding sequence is TGTGCCAGCAGCCGGGTGCCGGGTGGCGGGGACTACGAGCAGTACTTC.

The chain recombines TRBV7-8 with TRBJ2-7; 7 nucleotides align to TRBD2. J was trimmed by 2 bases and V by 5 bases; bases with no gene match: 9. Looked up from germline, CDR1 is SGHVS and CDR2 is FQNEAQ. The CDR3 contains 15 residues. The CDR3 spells CASSRGVSGPYEQYF. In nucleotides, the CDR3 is TGTGCCAGCAGCCGGGGGGTTAGCGGCCCCTACGAGCAGTACTTC.

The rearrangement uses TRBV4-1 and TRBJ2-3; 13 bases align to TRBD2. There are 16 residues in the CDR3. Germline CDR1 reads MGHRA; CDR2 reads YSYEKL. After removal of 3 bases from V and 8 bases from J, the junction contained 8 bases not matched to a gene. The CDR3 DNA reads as TGCGCCAGCAGCCAGCCGGGACTAGCGGGAAAAGGTACGCAGTATTTT. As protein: CASSQPGLAGKGTQYF.

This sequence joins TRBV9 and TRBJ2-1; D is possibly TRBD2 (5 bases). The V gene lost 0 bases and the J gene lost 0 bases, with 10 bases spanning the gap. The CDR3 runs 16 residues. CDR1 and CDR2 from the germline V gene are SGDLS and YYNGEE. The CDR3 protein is CASSVEAGSSYNEQFF. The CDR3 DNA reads TGTGCCAGCAGCGTAGAGGCGGGCAGCTCCTACAATGAGCAGTTCTTC.

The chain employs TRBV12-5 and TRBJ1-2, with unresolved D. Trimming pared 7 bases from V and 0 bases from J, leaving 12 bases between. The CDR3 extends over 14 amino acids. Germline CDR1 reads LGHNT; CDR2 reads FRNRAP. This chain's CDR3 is CASARWSTNYGYTF. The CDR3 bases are TGTGCTAGTGCCCGATGGTCGACTAACTATGGCTACACCTTC.

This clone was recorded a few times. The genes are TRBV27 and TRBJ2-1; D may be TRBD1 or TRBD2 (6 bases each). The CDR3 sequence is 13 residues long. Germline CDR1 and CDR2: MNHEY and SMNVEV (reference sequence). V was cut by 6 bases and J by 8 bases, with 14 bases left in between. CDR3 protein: CASRLRGEYEQFF. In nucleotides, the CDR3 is TGTGCCAGCAGGCTAAGGGGGGAGTATGAGCAGTTCTTC.

The CDR3 region has the DNA TGTGCCAGCAGCCGGGGTGGGGGTGACAATGAGCAGTTCTTC. Translating it yields CASSRGGGDNEQFF. The rearrangement joins TRBV7-6 to TRBJ2-1; D might be TRBD1 or TRBD2, each matching 5 bases. The CDR3 covers 14 residues. V was cut by 5 bases and J by 5 bases, with 13 bases left in between. In germline, CDR1 is SGHVS, CDR2 FNYEAQ. The full variable domain, its missing parts supplied by reference TRBV7-6 and TRBJ2-1, is GAGVSQSPRYKVTKRGQDVALRCDPISGHVSLYWYRQALGQGPEFLTYFNYEAQQDKSGLPNDRFSAERPEGSISTLTIQRTEQRDSAMYRCASSRGGGDNEQFFGPGTRLTVL.